Shown below are 19 T cell receptor beta chains from a single sample sequenced in a study of blood T cell repertoires in COVID-19. Repertoires were generated with immunoSEQ multiplex PCR, while TCRdb's copy carries only in-frame clones and drops some. In the table there are 150,000 to 200,000 clones, about four fifths of which are singletons. Sequencing was done on a sample of peripheral blood. These receptors originate from a man between 65 and 85 years old with active or convalescent COVID-19.

The V and J genes are TRBV7-9 and TRBJ2-7, with a possible D match to TRBD1 (6 bases). V lost 2 bases and J 0 bases, leaving 17 bases between the germline ends. CDR1 is SEHNR, CDR2 FQNEAQ, per germline (reference sequence). The CDR3 spans 17 residues. The CDR3 sequence: CASSLPGTPKSSYEQYF. The DNA for the CDR3 is TGTGCCAGCAGCTTACCCGGGACACCCAAGAGCTCCTACGAGCAGTACTTC.

The V gene is TRBV7-3, the J gene TRBJ2-5; D perhaps matches TRBD2 (6 bases). Looked up from germline, CDR1 is SGHTA and CDR2 is FQGTGA. The CDR3 runs 13 residues. Trimming removed 5 bases at V and 5 bases at J, with 12 bases between. Here the CDR3 reads CASSPNGGETQYF. As DNA, the CDR3 is TGTGCCAGCAGCCCCAATGGGGGGGAGACCCAGTACTTC.

This rearrangement joins TRBV5-8 to TRBJ2-3; 8 bases are shared with TRBD2. This CDR3 has 16 amino acids. The V gene's germline CDR1 is SGHTS and CDR2 YDEGEE. The V segment lost 0 bases and the J segment 5 bases; nucleotides outside the gene matches: 8. CDR3 bases: TGTGCCAGCAGCTTGGGAACCGGGACTAGAATAGATACGCAGTATTTT. Translated, it gives CASSLGTGTRIDTQYF.

This chain links TRBV7-2 with TRBJ1-3; D is ambiguous. The germline CDR1 and CDR2 sequences are SGHTA and FQGNSA. The CDR3 covers 15 residues. V was cut by 1 base and J by 0 bases, with 7 bases left in between. The CDR3 DNA reads as TGTGCCAGCAGCTTAGACAGATCCTCTGGAAACACCATATATTTT. Translated, it gives CASSLDRSSGNTIYF.

The chain links TRBV27 to TRBJ1-2, with TRBD1 identical over 8 bases. This CDR3 spans 14 amino acids. Trimming at V came to 4 bases and at J to 4 bases, leaving 5 bases not matched to a gene. Germline CDR1 reads MNHEY; CDR2 reads SMNVEV (reference sequence). CDR3 loop: CASSSTGGGYGYTF. DNA for the CDR3: TGTGCCAGCAGTTCTACAGGGGGTGGCTATGGCTACACCTTC.

The chain links TRBV19 to TRBJ2-7; a weak D match, TRBD1 (6 bases). The CDR3 totals 13 residues. Trimming removed 5 bases from V and 6 bases from J, with 14 bases in between. Germline V gene sequence: CDR1 LNHDA, CDR2 SQIVND (reference sequence). The CDR3 is CASSSREGGEQYF. The CDR3, as DNA: TGTGCCAGTAGTTCCCGAGAAGGGGGCGAGCAGTACTTC.

The sample holds one count of this clone. The J gene is TRBJ1-5, the V gene TRBV19; D remains ambiguous. The CDR3 has 12 amino acids. V was pared by 3 bases and J by 4 bases, with 4 bases between. Germline lookup yields CDR1 LNHDA and CDR2 SQIVND (reference sequence). The CDR3 bases are TGTGCCAGTAGTATCTTAAATCAGCCCCAGCATTTT. As protein: CASSILNQPQHF.

The rearrangement links TRBV20-1 to TRBJ1-5; perhaps TRBD1 as D (6 bases). The germline CDR1 and CDR2 sequences are DFQATT and SNEGSKA (reference sequence). Trimming took 3 bases from V and 5 from J, leaving 14 bases between them. The CDR3 totals 14 residues. The CDR3 sequence: CSASQATGDQPQHF. CDR3 bases: TGCAGTGCTAGTCAAGCGACAGGAGATCAGCCCCAGCATTTT.

The V gene is TRBV5-1, the J gene TRBJ2-3; tentative D call: TRBD2 (6 bases). This CDR3 is built from 14 residues. Trimming shortened V by 4 bases and J by 6 bases, and 15 bases separated the two germline ends. The V gene's germline CDR1 is SGHRS and CDR2 YFSETQ. The CDR3 reads CASSQALGRDTQYF. The CDR3 DNA reads TGCGCCAGCAGCCAAGCGCTGGGGAGGGATACGCAGTATTTT. Together with reference TRBV5-1 and TRBJ2-3, the CDR3 gives the full variable domain: KAGVTQTPRYLIKTRGQQVTLSCSPISGHRSVSWYQQTPGQGLQFLFEYFSETQRNKGNFPGRFSGRQFSNSRSEMNVSTLELGDSALYLCASSQALGRDTQYFGPGTRLTVL.

This rearrangement joins TRBV7-9 to TRBJ2-7; possible D gene TRBD1, 6 bases. Trimming stripped 5 bases from V and 6 bases from J, with 11 bases between. Germline CDR1 reads SEHNR; CDR2 reads FQNEAQ (reference sequence). The CDR3 contains 12 residues. The CDR3 DNA sequence: TGTGCCAGCAGCCCCTTAGGGGGCGAGCAGTACTTC. It yields the protein CASSPLGGEQYF.

V is TRBV11-2 and J is TRBJ2-7; 8 nucleotides agree with TRBD1. The CDR3 contains 14 residues. V shed 3 bases and J 6 bases; nucleotides not matched to a gene: 7. Germline V CDR1 and CDR2: SGHAT, FQNNGV. The CDR3 protein is CASSFRDRWSEQYF. For the CDR3, the DNA is TGTGCCAGCAGCTTCCGGGACAGGTGGTCCGAGCAGTACTTC. Variable domain in full (rest from reference TRBV11-2 and TRBJ2-7): EAGVAQSPRYKIIEKRQSVAFWCNPISGHATLYWYQQILGQGPKLLIQFQNNGVVDDSQLPKDRFSAERLKGVDSTLKIQPAKLEDSAVYLCASSFRDRWSEQYFGPGTRLTVT.

V and J are TRBV28 and TRBJ1-2, with a possible D match to TRBD1 (5 bases). Germline V lookup: CDR1 MDHEN, CDR2 SYDVKM. The CDR3 length is 14 residues. Trimming left V 5 bases short and J 9 bases short, with 19 bases between. The CDR3 protein is CASSMTFWQGSYTF. CDR3 DNA sequence: TGTGCCAGCAGTATGACCTTTTGGCAGGGAAGCTACACCTTC.

Ten or more counts support this clone. The rearrangement uses TRBV4-3 and TRBJ1-2; D gene uncertain. Germline V gene sequence: CDR1 LGHNA, CDR2 YSLEER. V was trimmed by 0 bases and J by 2 bases, leaving 13 bases between them. The CDR3 is 16 amino acids. CDR3 sequence (DNA): TGCGCCAGCAGCCAAGATTTCGGGGTTCGAAACTATGGCTACACCTTC. Encoded protein: CASSQDFGVRNYGYTF.

The J gene is TRBJ2-3, the V gene TRBV9, with D perhaps matching TRBD2 (6 bases). Trimming took 0 bases from V and 7 from J, leaving 18 bases between them. CDR1 and CDR2 (germline): SGDLS, YYNGEE. The CDR3 length is 16 residues. CDR3 loop: CASSVGWDSDPHTQYF. CDR3 nucleotide sequence: TGTGCCAGCAGCGTAGGTTGGGACTCCGACCCCCATACGCAGTATTTT.

This clone was seen a handful of times. The J gene is TRBJ1-6, the V gene TRBV7-2, with 7 nucleotides matching TRBD1. CDR1 is SGHTA and CDR2 is FQGNSA in the germline V gene. J lost 6 bases, V lost 5 bases, and 7 bases had no gene match. The CDR3 totals 15 residues. CDR3 in DNA: TGTGCCAGCAGCAAAGGGACAGAGTCTAATTCACCCCTCCACTTT. The encoded protein is CASSKGTESNSPLHF.

The CDR3 loop is CASGLQETQYF. For the CDR3, the DNA is TGTGCCTCGGGACTACAAGAGACCCAGTACTTC. The gene calls are TRBV10-3 and TRBJ2-5, with 7 bases identical to TRBD2. CDR1 and CDR2 (germline): ENHRY, SYGVKD. This CDR3 contains 11 residues. V was clipped by 11 bases and J by 2 bases; unmatched bases: 2.

J is TRBJ1-1 and V is TRBV30; a weak D match, TRBD1 (6 bases). Deletions cut 2 bases from V and 7 bases from J, with 14 bases between. The CDR3 sequence is 13 residues long. Germline assignment: CDR1 GTSNPN and CDR2 SVGIG (reference sequence). The CDR3 sequence: CAWSITGHYEAFF. DNA of the CDR3: TGTGCCTGGAGTATAACGGGACACTATGAAGCTTTCTTT.

The chain carries TRBV6-1 and TRBJ1-4; 9 nucleotides align to TRBD1. The length of the CDR3 is 14 residues. Germline trimming cut 1 base from V and 8 bases from J; bases unmatched to any gene: 2. In germline, CDR1 is MNHNS, CDR2 SASEGT. CDR3 in DNA: TGTGCCAGCAGTGAAGACAGGGGGCAGGAAAAACTGTTTTTT. This codes for CASSEDRGQEKLFF.

This clone was observed many times. The V call is TRBV6-5, the J call TRBJ1-2; D is undetermined. V lost 4 bases and J 4 bases, leaving 10 bases between the germline ends. Germline V gives CDR1 MNHEY, CDR2 SVGAGI. The CDR3 has 13 amino acids. This chain's CDR3 is CASSSWEGYGYTF. CDR3 DNA sequence: TGTGCCAGCAGTTCCTGGGAGGGCTATGGCTACACCTTC.